This TCR beta chain derives from a study of monozygotic twins with inflammatory bowel disease. TCRdb re-called the 5' RACE reads and catalogs CDR3 proteins one per entry, DNA excluded. The sample has 350,000 to 500,000 distinct CDR3 sequences; the top ten hold about 2.3%. This CDR3 region has 15 residues. Germline CDR1 is SGHRS and CDR2 is YFSETQ. Turning to this clonotype: Its matching antigen is unknown.

Study-wide findings and caveats: Healthy co-twins exceeded IBD patients in TCRbeta diversity as measured by inverse Simpson. Varied immunosuppressive treatments among patients may have increased repertoire variability. There was no support for any single strong signal or clonotype associated with IBD.

This clonotype originated in a human donor with ulcerative colitis or Crohn's disease, or a healthy co-twin of an affected twin (not recorded which). Sequencing input: blood. This rearrangement joins TRBV5-1 to TRBJ2-2; TCRdb reports TRBD1, a call that lacks DNA to check it against. The CDR3 spells CASSAAEGGTGELFF.